This TCR beta chain was found in a study of identical twins. One entry per CDR3 protein, called by TCRdb with MiXCR from the 5' RACE reads. The top ten hold under 2% of the sample, which has 690,000 or so distinct CDR3 sequences, around 6.1% seen once. CDR3 size: 15 residues. CDR1 SGHDT and CDR2 YYEEEE come from the germline V gene. Trimming removed 4 bases at V and 2 bases at J, with 15 bases between. This clonotype was detected many times. This clonotype was sampled from a man younger than 35 in good health. The chain has TRBV5-6 and TRBJ2-5; D remains unclear. Input material: naive T cells sorted from blood. CDR3 in DNA: TGTGCCAGCAGCCCGCATCCAGCGTATCAAGAGACCCAGTACTTC. Protein product: CASSPHPAYQETQYF. Looking up the rest from reference TRBV5-6 and TRBJ2-5 gives the full variable domain: DAGVTQSPTHLIKTRGQQVTLRCSPKSGHDTVSWYQQALGQGPQFIFQYYEEEERQRGNFPDRFSGHQFPNYSSELNVNALLLGDSALYLCASSPHPAYQETQYFGPGTRLLVL.